These T cell receptor beta chains were read from a single sample in a study of blood T cell repertoires in COVID-19. This table comes from immunoSEQ multiplex PCR, and its TCRdb copy is limited to in-frame clones, with some not included. The table has some 390,000 clones, around 89% seen once. The sample taken for sequencing was PBMCs or T cells enriched from blood (not recorded which). These receptor sequences come from a man under 40 who had recovered from COVID-19. Each CDR3 is given with its conserved first and last residue. D genes are given only for firm matches. Some rows mark clone size as missing; the rest say once, few, many or name a class of expanded clone.

j_gene | d_gene | v_gene | abundance | CDR3nt | CDR3aa
TRBJ2-5 | TRBD2 | TRBV11-2 | . | TGTGCCAGCAGCTCCCTGGGGGGGAAAGAGACCCAGTACTTC | CASSSLGGKETQYF
TRBJ2-7 | . | TRBV5-5 | . | TGTGCCAGCAGCTTGGTTCGGGGAGGATTCGAGCAGTACTTC | CASSLVRGGFEQYF
TRBJ2-7 | TRBD1 | TRBV3-1/TRBV3-2 | . | TGTGCCAGCAGCCAATTTCCAGGGGGATCCGAGCAGTACTTC | CASSQFPGGSEQYF
TRBJ2-3 | . | TRBV19 | . | TGTGCCAGTGCGGATCCTAGCACAGATACGCAGTATTTT | CASADPSTDTQYF
TRBJ1-2 | . | TRBV24-1 | . | TGTGCCACCAGTGATCCAGGGGAGCGCTACACCTTC | CATSDPGERYTF
TRBJ2-3 | . | TRBV28 | . | TGTGCCAGCAGCCCCCCGGGGAGGACAGATACGCAGTATTTT | CASSPPGRTDTQYF
TRBJ2-1 | . | TRBV6-5 | . | TGTGCCAGCAGCCCCGCAGGGGTCAATGAGCAGTTCTTC | CASSPAGVNEQFF
TRBJ1-1 | . | TRBV7-9 | . | TGTGCCAGCAGAAACGAAGGAGGGGCGCGATCCGCTTTCTTT | CASRNEGGARSAFF
TRBJ2-1 | TRBD2 | TRBV7-9 | . | TGTGCCAGCAGCTTCCCTAGCGGGGGTTACAATGAGCAGTTCTTC | CASSFPSGGYNEQFF
TRBJ1-5 | TRBD1 | TRBV28 | . | TGTGCCAGCAGTCCCTCGGGACAGGGGGAATTTCAGCCCCAGCATTTT | CASSPSGQGEFQPQHF
TRBJ2-2 | . | TRBV7-3 | . | TGTGCCAGCAGCTTAAATCTAGCGACGAACACCGGGGAGCTGTTTTTT | CASSLNLATNTGELFF
TRBJ2-5 | . | TRBV7-9 | . | TGTGCCAGCAGCTTTAGCGGACAAGAGACCCAGTACTTC | CASSFSGQETQYF
TRBJ2-5 | . | TRBV28 | . | TGTGCCAGCAGTTTCTTAGCGGAAGAGACCCAGTACTTC | CASSFLAEETQYF
TRBJ2-2 | TRBD2 | TRBV18 | few | TGTGCCAGCTCACCATGGCTAGCGGGAGACACCGGGGAGCTGTTTTTT | CASSPWLAGDTGELFF
TRBJ2-1 | . | TRBV29-1 | . | TGCAGCGTTAACCTGAGGAGCTCCTACAATGAGCAGTTCTTC | CSVNLRSSYNEQFF
TRBJ2-5 | . | TRBV7-8 | once | TGTGCCAGCAGACATACCACGGGGATGGGGACCCAGTACTTC | CASRHTTGMGTQYF
TRBJ1-4 | . | TRBV19 | . | TGTGCCAGTACTCAGGGAACTAACGGGGAAAAACTGTTTTTT | CASTQGTNGEKLFF
TRBJ2-3 | TRBD2 | TRBV27 | . | TGTGCCAGCAGGTTAGCGGGAGCAGATACGCAGTATTTT | CASRLAGADTQYF
TRBJ2-2 | TRBD2 | TRBV19 | . | TGTGCCAGTAGCCTACAGTGGACAGCGGGGGGCGGGGAGCTGTTTTTT | CASSLQWTAGGGELFF
TRBJ2-5 | . | TRBV12-3/TRBV12-4 | . | TGTGCCAGCGGTCGGACAGTTCTTGAGACCCAGTACTTC | CASGRTVLETQYF
TRBJ1-5 | TRBD1 | TRBV30 | once | TGTGCCTGGAGTCGGGGGACAGGGTTTCAGCCCCAGCATTTT | CAWSRGTGFQPQHF
TRBJ1-1 | . | TRBV23-1 | . | TGCGCCAGCAGTCAAGTGGGAGAAAACACTGAAGCTTTCTTT | CASSQVGENTEAFF
TRBJ1-6 | . | TRBV30 | . | TGTGCCTGGCGACGGACTGACCTCTTTAATTCACCCCTCCACTTT | CAWRRTDLFNSPLHF
TRBJ2-1 | TRBD2 | TRBV7-8 | . | TGTGCCAGCAGCCCCCACTCCCAGACAAGCGGGGGAACCTACAATGAGCAGTTCTTC | CASSPHSQTSGGTYNEQFF
TRBJ1-4 | . | TRBV15 | . | TGTGCCACCAGCACCTCTGACCTATCAGGGGAAACAACTAATGAAAAACTGTTTTTT | CATSTSDLSGETTNEKLFF
TRBJ1-2 | . | TRBV19 | . | TGTGCCAGTAGTATAGAAAACTGGAGCAACTATGGCTACACCTTC | CASSIENWSNYGYTF
TRBJ2-3 | TRBD2 | TRBV5-1 | once | TGCGCCAGCAGCTCGGGACTAGCGGGAGGGGGAGATACGCAGTATTTT | CASSSGLAGGGDTQYF
TRBJ2-7 | TRBD1 | TRBV6-5 | few | TGTGCCAGCAGCGGAGTACAGGGGGCAGTGCGGGAGCAGTACTTC | CASSGVQGAVREQYF
TRBJ2-3 | TRBD1 | TRBV28 | . | TGTGCCAGCAGAGCGACAGGGACAGATACGCAGTATTTT | CASRATGTDTQYF
TRBJ2-7 | TRBD2 | TRBV24-1 | . | TGTGCCACCAGTGATTCGGGGGGGACTAGTCCCTACGAGCAGTACTTC | CATSDSGGTSPYEQYF
TRBJ1-1 | . | TRBV5-4 | . | TGTGCCAGCAGCTTGGCCGGTGGGGGGACTGAAGCTTTCTTT | CASSLAGGGTEAFF
TRBJ2-1 | TRBD2 | TRBV30 | once | TGTGCCTGGAGGGGACCGGGGAGGGGCAATGAGCAGTTCTTC | CAWRGPGRGNEQFF
TRBJ2-2 | TRBD2 | TRBV19 | . | TGTGCCAGTAGTATCTTAAGCGGGAGTGCGGACACCGGGGAGCTGTTTTTT | CASSILSGSADTGELFF
TRBJ2-5 | TRBD2 | TRBV7-2 | . | TGTGCCAGCAGCTTAGGGTTTCGTAGCGGGAGTCAGGGGACCCAGTACTTC | CASSLGFRSGSQGTQYF
TRBJ2-3 | TRBD2 | TRBV27 | . | TGTGCCAGCAGTTTGTCAGCGGGAGGGCCCCCAGATACGCAGTATTTT | CASSLSAGGPPDTQYF
TRBJ2-1 | TRBD2 | TRBV7-9 | . | TGTGCCAGCAGCTTATTAGCGGGCTCGTACAATGAGCAGTTCTTC | CASSLLAGSYNEQFF
TRBJ2-7 | . | TRBV6-5 | . | TGTGCCAGCAGTTACGGGGAGGGGACAAAATACGAGCAGTACTTC | CASSYGEGTKYEQYF
TRBJ1-2 | . | TRBV7-9 | . | TGTGCCAGCAGCCCCGGGTTTGGCTACACCTTC | CASSPGFGYTF
TRBJ1-5 | TRBD1 | TRBV7-9 | . | TGTGCCAGCAGCAGGACAGGTTCAGCAGATCAGCCCCAGCATTTT | CASSRTGSADQPQHF
TRBJ2-7 | TRBD2 | TRBV10-2 | . | TGCGCCAGCAGTGATGGGGTAGCGGGGCCCCAGTACTTC | CASSDGVAGPQYF
TRBJ1-4 | . | TRBV7-6 | . | TGTGCCAGCAGCTTAGCGTCGGGGGTCTGGGCTAATGAAAAACTGTTTTTT | CASSLASGVWANEKLFF
TRBJ2-7 | . | TRBV19 | . | TGTGCCAGTAGTGCTCAGGGATCATACGAGCAGTACTTC | CASSAQGSYEQYF
TRBJ1-1 | . | TRBV6-5 | . | TGTGCCAGCAGTCCCCCCACAGGTATGAACACTGAAGCTTTCTTT | CASSPPTGMNTEAFF
TRBJ2-3 | . | TRBV4-1 | once | TGCGCCAGCAGCCAAGGATACGGGGACACAGATACGCAGTATTTT | CASSQGYGDTDTQYF
TRBJ2-1 | . | TRBV25-1 | . | TGTGCCAGCAGTGAGTCTCCTACACGGAGTATTAGGAATGAGCAGTTCTTC | CASSESPTRSIRNEQFF
TRBJ2-5 | TRBD2 | TRBV24-1 | . | TGTGCCACCAGTAGCGGGGGCAAAGAGACCCAGTACTTC | CATSSGGKETQYF
TRBJ2-7 | . | TRBV5-6 | . | TGTGCCAGCAGCTCCCCGAGGACAGCCTCCTACGAGCAGTACTTC | CASSSPRTASYEQYF
TRBJ2-7 | TRBD1 | TRBV7-2 | . | TGTGCCAGCAGCTTATCGCCAGGGGGCGAGCAGTACTTC | CASSLSPGGEQYF
TRBJ2-7 | TRBD2 | TRBV11-2 | . | TGTGCCAGCAGCGTGACTAGCGGGAGTTCCTACGAGCAGTACTTC | CASSVTSGSSYEQYF
TRBJ2-7 | . | TRBV28 | once | TGTGCCAGCACCTACTCCTCCCCCTCCTACGAGCAGTACTTC | CASTYSSPSYEQYF
TRBJ2-3 | TRBD2 | TRBV28 | . | TGTGCCAGCAGCTCCGGGACTAGCGGGATTATGGCGACAGATACGCAGTATTTT | CASSSGTSGIMATDTQYF
TRBJ2-6 | TRBD1 | TRBV27 | . | TGTGCCAGCAGTTTCGGACAGGGGACCCCTCTAGCCGGGGCCAACGTCCTGACTTTC | CASSFGQGTPLAGANVLTF
TRBJ2-5 | TRBD2 | TRBV28 | . | TGTGCCAGCAGACCAAGGACTAGCGGGAGATTCGAGACCCAGTACTTC | CASRPRTSGRFETQYF
TRBJ1-2 | TRBD1 | TRBV7-9 | . | TGTGCCAGCAGCCGGGGGGGCGACAGGGAGTATGGCTACACCTTC | CASSRGGDREYGYTF
TRBJ2-5 | . | TRBV6-5 | once | TGTGCCAGCAGTTACCAATTAGGGGTCCAAGAGACCCAGTACTTC | CASSYQLGVQETQYF
TRBJ2-3 | TRBD2 | TRBV2 | . | TGTGCCAGCCGGACTAGCGGAACAGATACGCAGTATTTT | CASRTSGTDTQYF
TRBJ2-3 | . | TRBV4-1 | once | TGCGCCAGCAGCCCCGGGACTGCCTCTAGCACAGATACGCAGTATTTT | CASSPGTASSTDTQYF
TRBJ1-5 | TRBD1 | TRBV19 | . | TGTGCCAGTAGTATCCGGACAGGGGGGATCTCTCAGCCCCAGCATTTT | CASSIRTGGISQPQHF
TRBJ1-1 | TRBD1 | TRBV29-1 | . | TGCAGCGCTCCGGGACAGGGGTCATCCATGAACACTGAAGCTTTCTTT | CSAPGQGSSMNTEAFF